This T cell receptor (beta chain) comes out of a study of OX40 agonist ivuxolimab in advanced cancers. Study-wide results and caveats: In the 0.1 to 3.0 mg/kg range, CD4+ and CD8+ blood T cells had expanded clonally by week 6.

Per the germline V gene, CDR1 is SNHLY and CDR2 is FYNNEI. J was trimmed by 7 bases and V by 7 bases; bases with no gene match: 9. The CDR3 is 14 residues long. Concerning this clone itself: Antigen specificity is unknown.

Profiling relied on immunoSEQ multiplex PCR, and the TCRdb table lists in-frame clones only, not all of them. In the table there are tens of thousands of clones, roughly 90% of which are singletons. The sample was CD4+ or CD8+ T cells sorted from blood, taken in a trial of the OX40 agonist ivuxolimab. The clonotype was recovered from an adult with an advanced solid tumor such as melanoma, head and neck, liver or kidney cancer. The chain is built from TRBV2 and TRBJ1-3; 8 bases map to TRBD1. The CDR3 bases are TGTGCCAGCACCCGGACAGGGTTGGGGAACACCATATATTTT. Its protein product is CASTRTGLGNTIYF.